The 10 T cell receptor beta chains below were found in one sample sequenced in a study of cytomegalovirus exposure and HLA in healthy donors. In the PCR, 60 Vbeta and 13 Jbeta primers were used. Sequenced by immunoSEQ multiplex PCR; TCRdb stores in-frame clones only, minus some. This table holds roughly 150,000 clones, roughly 85% found once. Sequences were obtained from PBMCs. These receptors were collected from a young woman in good health and CMV-seronegative.

In this sample, this clone turned up once. Other DNA variants within this sample encode the same CDR3. The V gene is TRBV2, the J gene TRBJ2-3; no reliable D call. CDR3 length: 13 residues. CDR1 is SNHLY, CDR2 FYNNEI, per germline. Trimming pared 6 bases from V and 1 base from J, leaving 8 bases between. CDR3 sequence (DNA): TGTGCCAGCAGCGGTGAGGGCACAGATACGCAGTATTTT. This codes for CASSGEGTDTQYF.

V is TRBV6-6 and J is TRBJ2-7, with 12 bases aligning to TRBD1. Looked up from germline, CDR1 is MNHNY and CDR2 is SVGAGI (reference sequence). The CDR3 covers 16 residues. The V gene end was trimmed by 7 bases and the J gene end by 6 bases; junction bases not matched to a gene: 13. The CDR3 loop reads CASIHFSGTGGREQYF. CDR3 coding DNA: TGTGCCAGCATCCACTTCTCCGGGACAGGGGGCCGCGAGCAGTACTTC.

This clone showed up just a few times. The rearrangement uses TRBV5-4 and TRBJ1-4, with a possible D match to TRBD1 (5 bases). The germline CDR1 and CDR2 sequences are SGHNT and YYREEE (reference sequence). V lost 1 base to trimming and J lost 8 bases, with 12 bases between them. The CDR3 sequence is 14 residues long. CDR3 DNA sequence: TGTGCCAGCAGCTTGAGCGGGGGTAGCGAAAAACTGTTTTTT. Its protein is CASSLSGGSEKLFF.

The gene calls are TRBV4-1 and TRBJ2-1; D might be TRBD1 (5 bases). The CDR3 runs 15 residues. The germline V and J ends were trimmed by 1 base and 0 bases, with 7 bases remaining between them. Germline V CDR1 and CDR2: MGHRA, YSYEKL. This chain's CDR3 is CASSQGQSSYNEQFF. CDR3 DNA sequence: TGCGCCAGCAGCCAAGGACAGAGCTCCTACAATGAGCAGTTCTTC.

J is TRBJ2-2 and V is TRBV18; 7 bases agree with TRBD1. The germline V gene encodes CDR1 KGHSH and CDR2 LQKENI. V gave up 3 bases and J gave up 0 bases; unmatched junction bases: 7. There are 17 residues in the CDR3. CDR3 nucleotides: TGTGCCAGCTCACCTTATAAAGGGACAGCGAACACCGGGGAGCTGTTTTTT. It specifies CASSPYKGTANTGELFF.

The chain has TRBV5-4 and TRBJ1-4, with 8 bases fitting TRBD1. V lost 5 bases and J lost 8; bases outside the gene matches: 8. This CDR3 has 14 residues. Per germline, CDR1 SGHNT and CDR2 YYREEE (reference sequence). In nucleotides, the CDR3 is TGTGCCAGCAGTCTGGACAGGGTACAGGAAAAACTGTTTTTT. It translates to CASSLDRVQEKLFF.

The chain carries TRBV6-5 and TRBJ2-7; no definite D call. Trimming shortened V by 5 bases and J by 9 bases, and 14 bases separated the two germline ends. This CDR3 spans 12 amino acids. Germline CDR1 reads MNHEY; CDR2 reads SVGAGI. The CDR3: CASSEAERLQYF. CDR3 nucleotide sequence: TGTGCCAGCAGTGAAGCCGAACGTTTGCAGTACTTC.

This chain links TRBV29-1 with TRBJ1-1, with 7 bases lining up with TRBD1. The CDR3 totals 13 residues. Germline V lookup: CDR1 SQVTM, CDR2 ANQGSEA. V gave up 6 bases and J gave up 5 bases; unmatched junction bases: 9. The CDR3 protein is CSVIGGGRTEAFF. CDR3 coding DNA: TGCAGCGTGATAGGGGGCGGGAGGACTGAAGCTTTCTTT. Complete variable domain (other parts from reference TRBV29-1 and TRBJ1-1): SAVISQKPSRDICQRGTSLTIQCQVDSQVTMMFWYRQQPGQSLTLIATANQGSEATYESGFVIDKFPISRPNLTFSTLTVSNMSPEDSSIYLCSVIGGGRTEAFFGQGTRLTVV.

Only one count was recorded for this clone. The chain couples TRBV9 to TRBJ2-7; a weak D match, TRBD2 (5 bases). The germline V gene encodes CDR1 SGDLS and CDR2 YYNGEE. CDR3 length equals 15 residues. The V gene lost 4 bases and the J gene lost 1 base, with 15 bases spanning the gap. Here the CDR3 DNA reads TGTGCCAGCAGCCCTTTAGGAGGATCATCCTACGAGCAGTACTTC. Encoded protein: CASSPLGGSSYEQYF. The variable domain in full, completed from reference TRBV9 and TRBJ2-7, reads DSGVTQTPKHLITATGQRVTLRCSPRSGDLSVYWYQQSLDQGLQFLIQYYNGEERAKGNILERFSAQQFPDLHSELNLSSLELGDSALYFCASSPLGGSSYEQYFGPGTRLTVT.

With respect to this clone: One end of the junction is discordant with germline, which a read error may explain. The same CDR3 can be traced to other DNA sequences in this sample. The rearrangement uses TRBV2 and TRBJ2-3, with 8 bases lining up with TRBD1. The CDR3 is made up of 14 amino acids. Germline CDR1 reads SNHLY; CDR2 reads FYNNEI. The CDR3 loop reads CASRKDRVADTQYF. DNA for the CDR3: TGCGCCAGCAGGAAGGACAGGGTAGCAGATACGCAGTATTTT.